This passage covers 32 T cell receptor beta chains from one sample sequenced in a study of blood T cell repertoires in COVID-19. Some clones are missing from TCRdb's copy, which holds only in-frame ones; the method was immunoSEQ multiplex PCR. The sample records hundreds of thousands of clones, 89% being singletons. The sequencing sample was made of PBMCs or T cells enriched from blood (not recorded which). All receptors derive from a man aged 55 to 70 who had recovered from COVID-19.

This chain links TRBV7-6 with TRBJ2-1, with 11 bases fitting TRBD2. Germline V gives CDR1 SGHVS, CDR2 FNYEAQ. The length of the CDR3 is 17 residues. Trimming cost V 3 bases and J 2 bases; bases outside gene matches: 6. The chain's CDR3 is CASSFLAGGGAYNEQFF. The CDR3, as DNA: TGTGCCAGCAGCTTTTTAGCGGGAGGGGGGGCCTACAATGAGCAGTTCTTC. The whole variable domain, filled in from reference TRBV7-6 and TRBJ2-1, reads GAGVSQSPRYKVTKRGQDVALRCDPISGHVSLYWYRQALGQGPEFLTYFNYEAQQDKSGLPNDRFSAERPEGSISTLTIQRTEQRDSAMYRCASSFLAGGGAYNEQFFGPGTRLTVL.

The V and J genes are TRBV28 and TRBJ2-7, with D uncertain. The CDR3 totals 13 residues. V was pared by 7 bases and J by 7 bases, with 17 bases between. Germline V gene lookup returns CDR1 MDHEN and CDR2 SYDVKM. The CDR3 nucleotides read TGTGCCAGCACCCCTTTCGGGTTGCGGGAGCAGTACTTC. Translating it yields CASTPFGLREQYF.

This clone showed up just a few times. The V call is TRBV28, the J call TRBJ1-2; D is uncertain. This CDR3 contains 14 residues. CDR1 is MDHEN and CDR2 is SYDVKM in the germline V gene. The V and J ends lost 3 bases and 4 bases respectively, with 12 bases between them. The CDR3: CASSFGRARYGYTF. The CDR3 DNA follows: TGTGCCAGCAGTTTTGGGCGCGCGCGCTATGGCTACACCTTC.

The rearrangement joins TRBV7-3 to TRBJ2-5, with TRBD2 as a possible D gene (5 bases). The CDR3 is 14 residues long. V was shortened by 5 bases and J by 4 bases, with 14 bases between the two germline ends. The germline gives CDR1 SGHTA, CDR2 FQGTGA. The CDR3 here is CASSQNGGGETQYF. The CDR3 coding sequence is TGTGCCAGCAGCCAGAACGGAGGTGGAGAGACCCAGTACTTC. The complete variable domain, with remaining parts taken from reference TRBV7-3 and TRBJ2-5, reads GAGVSQTPSNKVTEKGKYVELRCDPISGHTALYWYRQSLGQGPEFLIYFQGTGAADDSGLPNDRFFAVRPEGSVSTLKIQRTERGDSAVYLCASSQNGGGETQYFGPGTRLLVL.

J is TRBJ1-2 and V is TRBV19, with D possibly being TRBD1 (6 bases). V was shortened by 5 bases and J by 1 base, with 8 bases between the two germline ends. Germline V gene data show CDR1 as LNHDA and CDR2 as SQIVND (reference sequence). The CDR3 consists of 13 residues. CDR3 loop: CASSVQGNYGYTF. CDR3 in DNA: TGTGCCAGTAGTGTACAGGGTAACTATGGCTACACCTTC. The full variable domain, with the rest looked up from reference TRBV19 and TRBJ1-2, is DGGITQSPKYLFRKEGQNVTLSCEQNLNHDAMYWYRQDPGQGLRLIYYSQIVNDFQKGDIAEGYSVSREKKESFPLTVTSAQKNPTAFYLCASSVQGNYGYTFGSGTRLTVV.

This chain uses TRBV5-4 with TRBJ2-2, with a weak D call TRBD1 (5 bases). V gave up 3 bases and J gave up 0 bases, with 9 bases separating them. Germline V lookup: CDR1 SGHNT, CDR2 YYREEE (reference sequence). The CDR3 extends over 15 amino acids. The CDR3 DNA sequence: TGTGCCAGCAGCTCAGGGTCCCCGAACACCGGGGAGCTGTTTTTT. This gives the protein CASSSGSPNTGELFF.

This clone has a single count. The CDR3 reads CASQTRGTYSNQPQHF. CDR3 coding DNA: TGTGCCAGCCAGACCCGAGGGACATATAGCAATCAGCCCCAGCATTTT. This chain uses TRBV19 with TRBJ1-5; D possibly corresponds to TRBD1 (6 bases). The ends were cut back, 9 bases at V and 0 bases at J, with 18 bases in the middle. The germline CDR1 and CDR2 sequences are LNHDA and SQIVND (reference sequence). This CDR3 is built from 16 residues.

The gene calls are TRBV7-2 and TRBJ2-3; 13 positions match TRBD2. The CDR3 extends over 18 amino acids. V lost 5 bases and J lost 4; bases outside the gene matches: 12. CDR1 is SGHTA and CDR2 is FQGNSA in the germline V gene. The CDR3 DNA reads as TGTGCCAGCAGCCAGGGGACACTAGCGGGAGGGCAGGCAGATACGCAGTATTTT. Translating it yields CASSQGTLAGGQADTQYF.

This chain connects TRBV2 to TRBJ2-2; TRBD1 might be the D (5 bases). Germline V gene data show CDR1 as SNHLY and CDR2 as FYNNEI. The CDR3 totals 12 residues. Trimming took off 5 bases at V and 10 bases at J, with 11 bases between the two ends. The CDR3, as DNA: TGTGCCAGCAGTTCCCAGGGCCCGGAGCTGTTTTTT. It codes for CASSSQGPELFF.

This chain links TRBV24-1 with TRBJ2-3, with TRBD1 identical over 11 bases. CDR3 size: 17 residues. Germline-derived CDR1 and CDR2 are KGHDR and SFDVKD. After removal of 4 bases from V and 2 bases from J, the junction contained 7 bases not matched to a gene. DNA for the CDR3: TGTGCCACCAGTGACCCCGGGGACAGGGGGATCACAGATACGCAGTATTTT. This encodes CATSDPGDRGITDTQYF.

The CDR3 coding sequence is TGTGCCAACGGAGGGGGAGGGGCGGGAAATGAGCAGTTCTTC. Translating it yields CANGGGGAGNEQFF. The chain has TRBV21-1 and TRBJ2-1; the table calls TRBD2, which could not be checked here. TRBV21-1 is flagged as a pseudogene. The length of the CDR3 is 14 residues.

The chain combines TRBV3-1 (or the pseudogene TRBV3-2) with TRBJ1-2, with D unresolved. The V end was cut by 0 bases, the J end by 0 bases, with 11 bases between. Germline V CDR1 and CDR2: LGHDT, YNNKEL (reference sequence). The CDR3 contains 16 residues. As DNA, the CDR3 is TGTGCCAGCAGCCAAGATTTTAGTAGTCCTAACTATGGCTACACCTTC. Protein sequence: CASSQDFSSPNYGYTF.

This chain uses TRBV28 with TRBJ1-2, with TRBD1 as a possible D gene (6 bases). V lost 6 bases, J lost 4 bases, and 15 bases lay in between. The CDR3 spans 14 residues. The V gene's germline CDR1 is MDHEN and CDR2 SYDVKM. Here the CDR3 reads CASREQGSTYGYTF. The CDR3 DNA is TGTGCCAGCAGGGAACAGGGATCGACCTATGGCTACACCTTC.

This chain uses TRBV2 with TRBJ2-1; 9 bases agree with TRBD1. The CDR3 consists of 15 residues. CDR1 is SNHLY and CDR2 is FYNNEI in the germline V gene. The junction had 2 bases not matched to a gene; V was cut back by 2 bases and J by 3 bases. CDR3 sequence: CASSELGQGYNEQFF. The CDR3 region has the DNA TGTGCCAGCAGTGAACTGGGACAGGGCTACAATGAGCAGTTCTTC.

This sequence joins TRBV20-1 and TRBJ1-1, with D possibly matching TRBD1 (5 bases). The CDR3 contains 13 residues. V gave up 3 bases and J gave up 3 bases, with 11 bases separating them. Germline V CDR1 and CDR2: DFQATT, SNEGSKA (reference sequence). CDR3 region: CSASLGGDTEAFF. The CDR3 DNA reads TGCAGTGCTAGTTTGGGGGGAGACACTGAAGCTTTCTTT.

This chain uses TRBV3-1 (or the pseudogene TRBV3-2) with TRBJ2-1; TRBD2 aligns across 8 bases. CDR1 is LGHDT and CDR2 is YNNKEL in the germline V gene (reference sequence). With V trimmed by 0 bases and J by 6 bases, 4 bases remained unmatched. This CDR3 is built from 15 residues. The CDR3 DNA sequence: TGTGCCAGCAGCCAAGATCTTCTAGCGGGCAATGAGCAGTTCTTC. Amino acid sequence: CASSQDLLAGNEQFF.

The chain couples TRBV27 to TRBJ2-1; the D is unclear. Germline V lookup: CDR1 MNHEY, CDR2 SMNVEV (reference sequence). V gave up 5 bases and J gave up 3 bases, with 14 bases separating them. CDR3 length: 15 amino acids. CDR3 in amino acids: CASSPLADFYNEQFF. In nucleotides, the CDR3 is TGTGCCAGCAGTCCCTTGGCGGATTTCTACAATGAGCAGTTCTTC.

About this clone: Other DNA sequences within the sample encode an identical CDR3. The CDR3 DNA is TGCGCCAGCAGCTTGGGAGGGACAACGAACACCGGGGAGCTGTTTTTT. Its translation: CASSLGGTTNTGELFF. The chain couples TRBV5-1 to TRBJ2-2, with a possible D match to TRBD1 (6 bases). With 0 bases removed from V and 0 bases from J, the gap between germline ends came to 9 bases. Per germline, CDR1 SGHRS and CDR2 YFSETQ. CDR3 length: 16 amino acids.

The V gene is TRBV19, the J gene TRBJ1-1; 7 bases match TRBD1. Trimming removed 5 bases from V and 6 bases from J; junction bases left unmatched: 9. Germline V gene data show CDR1 as LNHDA and CDR2 as SQIVND (reference sequence). The CDR3 runs to 14 residues. The CDR3 reads CASSADRVVAEAFF. The CDR3 nucleotides are TGTGCCAGTAGTGCTGACAGGGTCGTCGCTGAAGCTTTCTTT.

The chain employs TRBV18 and TRBJ2-1; 8 bases map to TRBD1. With 6 bases clipped from V and 3 bases from J, the junction kept 10 bases outside the gene matches. The CDR3 spans 16 residues. The germline gives CDR1 KGHSH, CDR2 LQKENI. The CDR3 DNA is TGTGCCAGCTCCCTCCCCATGACAGGGGACTACAATGAGCAGTTCTTC. Protein sequence: CASSLPMTGDYNEQFF.

The chain links TRBV4-2 to TRBJ1-2; TRBD1 aligns across 9 bases. The V gene's germline CDR1 is LGHNA and CDR2 YNFKEQ. V dropped 6 bases and J dropped 0; count of bases not matched to a gene: 5. This CDR3 contains 15 residues. Written as DNA, the CDR3 is TGTGCCAGCAGGGGACAGGGTCTTACTAACTATGGCTACACCTTC. Amino acids: CASRGQGLTNYGYTF.

The chain is built from TRBV30 and TRBJ1-5; 7 bases align to TRBD1. This CDR3 has 15 residues. Germline-derived CDR1 and CDR2 are GTSNPN and SVGIG (reference sequence). The junction had 11 bases not matched to a gene; V was cut back by 3 bases and J by 6 bases. CDR3 nucleotides: TGTGCCTGGAGGCCCGGGACAGTATTCGGTCAGCCCCAGCATTTT. It codes for CAWRPGTVFGQPQHF.

This clone was counted only a few times. The chain is built from TRBV28 and TRBJ2-7; D possibly corresponds to TRBD2 (6 bases). Trimming took 1 base from V and 6 from J, leaving 13 bases between them. The V gene's germline CDR1 is MDHEN and CDR2 SYDVKM. This CDR3 comprises 14 residues. The CDR3 region is CASSLSGGNGEQYF. The DNA for the CDR3 is TGTGCCAGCAGTTTATCAGGAGGGAACGGCGAGCAGTACTTC. The whole variable domain, filled in from reference TRBV28 and TRBJ2-7, reads DVKVTQSSRYLVKRTGEKVFLECVQDMDHENMFWYRQDPGLGLRLIYFSYDVKMKEKGDIPEGYSVSREKKERFSLILESASTNQTSMYLCASSLSGGNGEQYFGPGTRLTVT.

This clone was detected only once. CDR3 DNA sequence: TGTGCCAGCAGCCGAGCCTACTCCTACGAGCAGTACTTC. Amino acids: CASSRAYSYEQYF. The chain has TRBV16 and TRBJ2-7; D gene ambiguous. CDR1 is KGHSY, CDR2 FQNENV, per germline. The germline V and J ends were trimmed by 4 bases and 0 bases, with 7 bases remaining between them. This CDR3 region has 13 residues.

The chain joins TRBV18 to TRBJ1-5, with D hard to call. This CDR3 is built from 14 residues. V gave up 2 bases and J gave up 8 bases, with 13 bases separating them. Germline loops: CDR1 KGHSH, CDR2 LQKENI. CDR3 loop: CASSPSRGSEPQHF. In DNA, the CDR3 is TGTGCCAGCTCACCATCTCGAGGGTCGGAGCCCCAGCATTTT.

The chain links TRBV12-3 or TRBV12-4 to TRBJ2-5, with a weak D call TRBD1 (6 bases). V dropped 6 bases and J dropped 2 bases, with 10 bases sitting between them. This CDR3 has 13 amino acids. CDR3 sequence reads: CASSGTPQETQYF. The CDR3 DNA reads TGTGCCAGCAGCGGGACACCTCAAGAGACCCAGTACTTC.

This sequence joins TRBV13 and TRBJ1-2, with D possibly TRBD1 on 6 matching bases. The CDR3 is made up of 15 amino acids. The V end was cut by 7 bases, the J end by 4 bases, with 19 bases between. Per the germline V gene, CDR1 is PRHDT and CDR2 is FYEKMQ (reference sequence). The CDR3 nucleotides are TGTGCCAGCACCCGTGGAGCAGGGGCCGGCTATGGCTACACCTTC. Its translation is CASTRGAGAGYGYTF. The entire variable domain, with the rest obtained from reference TRBV13 and TRBJ1-2, is as follows: AAGVIQSPRHLIKEKRETATLKCYPIPRHDTVYWYQQGPGQDPQFLISFYEKMQSDKGSIPDRFSAQQFSDYHSELNMSSLELGDSALYFCASTRGAGAGYGYTFGSGTRLTVV.

The chain recombines TRBV20-1 with TRBJ2-7, with a tentative D call TRBD1 (6 bases). In germline, CDR1 is DFQATT, CDR2 SNEGSKA (reference sequence). The CDR3 length is 15 residues. V was trimmed by 3 bases and J by 6 bases, leaving 21 bases between them. The CDR3 sequence is CSASEAQGRALEQYF. The CDR3 region has the DNA TGCAGTGCTAGTGAGGCACAGGGTAGGGCTCTCGAGCAGTACTTC.

The J gene is TRBJ1-4, the V gene TRBV11-3, with 7 positions matching TRBD1. This CDR3 contains 18 residues. From germline, CDR1 is SGHNT and CDR2 YENEEA. V dropped 2 bases and J dropped 5; count of bases not matched to a gene: 14. The CDR3 spells CASSLQGGALQQNEKLFF. The CDR3 DNA follows: TGTGCCAGCAGCTTACAGGGGGGCGCCTTGCAACAGAATGAAAAACTGTTTTTT.

The chain recombines TRBV6-5 with TRBJ2-1; 9 nucleotides align to TRBD2. J lost 7 bases, V lost 6 bases, and 10 bases had no gene match. This CDR3 comprises 15 residues. Germline V gene data show CDR1 as MNHEY and CDR2 as SVGAGI. The CDR3 sequence is CASRPSSGVGNEQFF. In DNA form, the CDR3 reads TGTGCCAGCAGACCCTCTAGCGGGGTGGGGAATGAGCAGTTCTTC.

The chain is built from TRBV2 and TRBJ1-4, with D hard to call. Germline loops: CDR1 SNHLY, CDR2 FYNNEI. Trimming cost V 5 bases and J 10 bases, with 8 bases left between them. The CDR3 consists of 11 residues. CDR3 bases: TGTGCCAGCAGTTTCGCGGGAAAACTGTTTTTT. This encodes CASSFAGKLFF. The whole variable domain, filled in from reference TRBV2 and TRBJ1-4, reads EPEVTQTPSHQVTQMGQEVILRCVPISNHLYFYWYRQILGQKVEFLVSFYNNEISEKSEIFDDQFSVERPDGSNFTLKIRSTKLEDSAMYFCASSFAGKLFFGSGTQLSVL.

The chain carries TRBV29-1 and TRBJ1-5; TRBD1 agrees at 7 bases. The CDR3 is 13 residues long. The V gene's germline CDR1 is SQVTM and CDR2 ANQGSEA. The V segment lost 6 bases and the J segment 4 bases; nucleotides outside the gene matches: 6. The CDR3 protein is CSVRDSYNQPQHF. In DNA, the CDR3 is TGCAGCGTCCGGGACAGCTATAATCAGCCCCAGCATTTT.